These T cell receptor beta chains were read from a single sample in a study of T cell changes during pregnancy in multiple sclerosis. The method was immunoSEQ multiplex PCR; TCRdb's version includes in-frame clones alone and lacks a portion of them. The table includes about 77,000 clones, approximately 94% detected once. The specimen was peripheral blood, collected after pregnancy. Receptors originate from a female donor in good health, enrolled as a control in a pregnancy study. Each CDR3 is given with its conserved first and last residue. A D gene is named only where the DNA matches it firmly. Clone size is given for some rows only: seen once, a few or many times, or a class if the clone is expanded.

size: NA; V: TRBV7-9; J: TRBJ2-1; D: NA; CDR3: CASSLALMGGRRTNEQFF; DNA: TGTGCCAGCAGCTTAGCTTTGATGGGGGGACGGCGTACGAATGAGCAGTTCTTC
size: NA; V: TRBV12-5; J: TRBJ1-4; D: TRBD1; CDR3: CASGLDRGIEKLFF; DNA: TGTGCTAGTGGTTTGGACAGGGGAATCGAAAAACTGTTTTTT
size: NA; V: TRBV15; J: TRBJ1-3; D: NA; CDR3: CATSRALGGSGNTIYF; DNA: TGTGCCACCAGCAGAGCCCTAGGGGGATCTGGAAACACCATATATTTT
size: NA; V: TRBV2; J: TRBJ2-7; D: NA; CDR3: CASSEVVVGVVQYF; DNA: TGTGCCAGCAGTGAAGTGGTGGTCGGAGTCGTGCAGTACTTC
size: NA; V: TRBV29-1; J: TRBJ1-5; D: NA; CDR3: CSVEKRSAQPQHF; DNA: TGCAGCGTTGAAAAGAGGTCGGCTCAGCCCCAGCATTTT
size: NA; V: TRBV13; J: TRBJ2-7; D: TRBD1; CDR3: CASSSRQGAGEQYF; DNA: TGTGCCAGCAGCTCCAGACAGGGGGCGGGGGAGCAGTACTTC
size: once; V: TRBV19; J: TRBJ1-1; D: TRBD1; CDR3: CASRTNRGATEAFF; DNA: TGTGCCAGTAGGACAAACAGGGGTGCCACTGAAGCTTTCTTT
size: NA; V: TRBV2; J: TRBJ2-5; D: NA; CDR3: CAAGARRETQYF; DNA: TGTGCCGCGGGGGCAAGGAGGGAGACCCAGTACTTC
size: NA; V: TRBV10-3; J: TRBJ1-2; D: TRBD1; CDR3: CAINGQGATYGYTF; DNA: TGTGCCATCAATGGACAGGGGGCGACCTATGGCTACACCTTC
size: NA; V: TRBV27; J: TRBJ2-7; D: NA; CDR3: CASSLSTPQRSYEQYF; DNA: TGTGCCAGCAGTTTATCGACGCCCCAGAGGAGCTACGAGCAGTACTTC
size: NA; V: TRBV10-2; J: TRBJ2-5; D: TRBD2; CDR3: CASSSFGGVQETQYF; DNA: TGCGCCAGCAGTTCCTTTGGGGGGGTCCAAGAGACCCAGTACTTC
size: NA; V: TRBV19; J: TRBJ2-7; D: NA; CDR3: CATQAGVYSYEQYF; DNA: TGTGCCACCCAGGCAGGGGTCTACTCCTACGAGCAGTACTTC
size: NA; V: TRBV2; J: TRBJ1-5; D: NA; CDR3: CASSVRGYSNQPQHF; DNA: TGTGCCAGCAGCGTCAGGGGATATAGCAATCAGCCCCAGCATTTT
size: NA; V: TRBV29-1; J: TRBJ2-3; D: TRBD1; CDR3: CSVVIQGVDTQYF; DNA: TGCAGCGTTGTTATACAGGGGGTAGATACGCAGTATTTT
size: few; V: TRBV25-1; J: TRBJ1-1; D: TRBD1; CDR3: CASSETGKDTEAFF; DNA: TGTGCCAGCAGTGAGACAGGGAAGGACACTGAAGCTTTCTTT
size: NA; V: TRBV28; J: TRBJ2-6; D: TRBD2; CDR3: CASSRLSWRESGANVLTF; DNA: TGTGCCAGCAGCCGCCTATCGTGGCGGGAGTCTGGGGCCAACGTCCTGACTTTC
size: NA; V: TRBV11-3; J: TRBJ1-5; D: NA; CDR3: CASSLGLAGRRPQHF; DNA: TGTGCCAGCAGCTTAGGTCTGGCGGGCCGACGGCCCCAGCATTTT
size: NA; V: TRBV5-3; J: TRBJ2-7; D: TRBD2; CDR3: CARSFSVPLLAGVVSYEQYF; DNA: TGTGCCAGAAGCTTCAGCGTCCCGCTCCTAGCGGGAGTGGTCTCCTACGAGCAGTACTTC
size: NA; V: TRBV27; J: TRBJ2-5; D: TRBD2; CDR3: CASRLAGLETQYF; DNA: TGTGCCAGCCGCCTAGCGGGATTGGAGACCCAGTACTTC
size: NA; V: TRBV7-3; J: TRBJ2-3; D: TRBD2; CDR3: CASSNGGAGLNTQYF; DNA: TGTGCCAGCAGCAACGGGGGGGCCGGTCTAAATACGCAGTATTTT
size: NA; V: TRBV7-8; J: TRBJ2-7; D: NA; CDR3: CASSPHGQGGYEQYF; DNA: TGTGCCAGCAGCCCCCATGGACAGGGAGGGTACGAGCAGTACTTC
size: NA; V: TRBV19; J: TRBJ2-7; D: NA; CDR3: CASSKRDSTYEQYF; DNA: TGTGCCAGTAGTAAAAGGGACTCTACCTACGAGCAGTACTTC
size: once; V: TRBV6-5; J: TRBJ1-5; D: TRBD1; CDR3: CASSYNRGGNQPQHF; DNA: TGTGCCAGCAGTTATAACAGGGGCGGGAATCAGCCCCAGCATTTT
size: NA; V: TRBV23-1; J: TRBJ2-5; D: TRBD1; CDR3: CASSQGQGASPAKETQYF; DNA: TGCGCCAGCAGTCAAGGACAGGGGGCCTCCCCAGCGAAAGAGACCCAGTACTTC
size: NA; V: TRBV7-9; J: TRBJ2-7; D: NA; CDR3: CASSSKPYEQYF; DNA: TGTGCCAGCAGCTCAAAGCCCTACGAGCAGTACTTC
size: NA; V: TRBV18; J: TRBJ2-2; D: NA; CDR3: CASSPFGLASPGELFF; DNA: TGTGCCAGCTCACCATTCGGGCTAGCTTCTCCCGGGGAGCTGTTTTTT
size: NA; V: TRBV27; J: TRBJ2-3; D: NA; CDR3: CASSLGRADTQYF; DNA: TGTGCCAGCAGTTTAGGCCGGGCAGATACGCAGTATTTT
size: NA; V: TRBV25-1; J: TRBJ1-1; D: NA; CDR3: CASRDQGTEAFF; DNA: TGTGCCAGCAGAGACCAGGGGACTGAAGCTTTCTTT
size: NA; V: TRBV2; J: TRBJ2-2; D: TRBD2; CDR3: CASSEAGGHTGELFF; DNA: TGTGCCAGCAGTGAGGCGGGGGGGCACACCGGGGAGCTGTTTTTT
size: NA; V: TRBV5-8; J: TRBJ1-1; D: TRBD1; CDR3: CASSSQGWATEAFF; DNA: TGTGCCAGCAGCTCACAGGGGTGGGCCACTGAAGCTTTCTTT
size: NA; V: TRBV6-1; J: TRBJ2-7; D: TRBD2; CDR3: CASQSGGGSYEQYF; DNA: TGTGCCAGCCAAAGCGGGGGGGGTTCCTACGAGCAGTACTTC
size: NA; V: TRBV7-7; J: TRBJ2-3; D: NA; CDR3: CASSPGPRTRPGTDTQYF; DNA: TGTGCTAGCAGCCCTGGGCCTAGGACTCGCCCCGGCACAGATACGCAGTATTTT
size: NA; V: TRBV28; J: TRBJ1-5; D: TRBD1; CDR3: CASSPPRGPLHF; DNA: TGTGCCAGCAGTCCACCGAGGGGGCCCTTGCATTTT
size: NA; V: TRBV10-2; J: TRBJ1-1; D: NA; CDR3: CASSLEMNTEAFF; DNA: TGCGCCAGCAGTCTGGAGATGAACACTGAAGCTTTCTTT
size: once; V: TRBV29-1; J: TRBJ2-1; D: NA; CDR3: CSVHRYNEQFF; DNA: TGCAGCGTCCACAGGTACAATGAGCAGTTCTTC
size: NA; V: TRBV7-8; J: TRBJ2-2; D: NA; CDR3: CASSLRPSANTGELFF; DNA: TGTGCCAGCAGCTTACGTCCCAGCGCGAACACCGGGGAGCTGTTTTTT
size: NA; V: TRBV30; J: TRBJ2-1; D: TRBD1; CDR3: CAWSRDSNNEQFF; DNA: TGTGCCTGGAGTCGGGACAGCAACAATGAGCAGTTCTTC
size: NA; V: TRBV14; J: TRBJ1-2; D: NA; CDR3: CASSHSGLLIGGYTF; DNA: TGTGCCAGCAGCCATTCAGGCCTGCTTATCGGCGGCTACACCTTC
size: NA; V: TRBV6-4; J: TRBJ2-1; D: TRBD2; CDR3: CASSSTGLGGNEQFF; DNA: TGTGCCAGCAGTTCCACAGGACTAGGTGGGAATGAGCAGTTCTTC
size: NA; V: TRBV7-9; J: TRBJ2-7; D: TRBD2; CDR3: CASRSSGRSEQYF; DNA: TGTGCCAGCAGGTCTAGCGGGAGGTCCGAGCAGTACTTC
size: NA; V: TRBV7-2; J: TRBJ2-7; D: TRBD2; CDR3: CASSLARTSGRASGPEQYF; DNA: TGTGCCAGCAGCTTAGCGCGCACTAGCGGGAGGGCCTCGGGTCCTGAGCAGTACTTC
size: NA; V: TRBV27; J: TRBJ2-1; D: TRBD2; CDR3: CASSYAASGYNEQFF; DNA: TGTGCCAGCAGTTATGCGGCTAGCGGATACAATGAGCAGTTCTTC
size: NA; V: TRBV7-9; J: TRBJ2-1; D: TRBD2; CDR3: CASSLSSGTYNEQFF; DNA: TGTGCCAGCAGCTTATCGAGCGGGACTTACAATGAGCAGTTCTTC
size: NA; V: TRBV2; J: TRBJ1-3; D: TRBD1; CDR3: CASRGQGRSGNTIYF; DNA: TGTGCCAGCAGGGGACAGGGGCGCTCTGGAAACACCATATATTTT
size: NA; V: TRBV27; J: TRBJ1-1; D: TRBD1; CDR3: CASSLLGDRGHSSAFF; DNA: TGTGCCAGCAGTTTATTGGGGGACAGGGGACACTCGTCGGCTTTCTTT
size: NA; V: TRBV7-3; J: TRBJ2-2; D: NA; CDR3: CASSLRPGLNTGELFF; DNA: TGTGCCAGCAGCTTAAGGCCGGGACTTAACACCGGGGAGCTGTTTTTT
size: NA; V: TRBV5-1; J: TRBJ2-2; D: NA; CDR3: CASSQGSTGELFF; DNA: TGCGCCAGCAGCCAGGGCTCCACCGGGGAGCTGTTTTTT
size: once; V: TRBV13; J: TRBJ2-1; D: TRBD2; CDR3: CASSRLTSGGVLSNEQFF; DNA: TGTGCCAGCAGCCGTTTGACTAGCGGGGGGGTTTTGTCGAATGAGCAGTTCTTC
size: NA; V: TRBV19; J: TRBJ1-6; D: NA; CDR3: CASSLAGTAGAPLHF; DNA: TGTGCCAGTAGTCTGGCCGGGACGGCGGGGGCACCCCTCCACTTT
size: NA; V: TRBV7-3; J: TRBJ2-3; D: NA; CDR3: CASSLEGDHTDTQYF; DNA: TGTGCCAGCAGCTTAGAGGGGGACCACACAGATACGCAGTATTTT
size: NA; V: TRBV5-5; J: TRBJ2-5; D: NA; CDR3: CASEGQGETQYF; DNA: TGTGCCAGCGAAGGGCAGGGTGAGACCCAGTACTTC
size: NA; V: TRBV25-1; J: TRBJ2-5; D: TRBD1; CDR3: CASTSTGGEWGTQYF; DNA: TGTGCCAGCACCTCGACAGGGGGCGAGTGGGGGACCCAGTACTTC
size: NA; V: TRBV5-1; J: TRBJ1-2; D: NA; CDR3: CASSFVQGEGFYGYTF; DNA: TGCGCCAGCAGCTTTGTTCAAGGGGAAGGATTCTATGGCTACACCTTC